This TCR beta chain was captured in a study of tumor-infiltrating lymphocytes in primary liver carcinoma. Unsorted bulk tissue, about 18-31 mg of it, served as the source for co-extraction of RNA and DNA. Patients had primary liver carcinoma treated by surgical resection. The CDR3 runs 16 residues. Using a constant-region primer together with ProtoScript II reverse transcriptase, TCR beta cDNA was made from 450 to 600 ng of total RNA. Library construction for TCR beta comprised three nested multiplex PCR rounds performed with slightly modified ARM-PCR. PCR rounds one and two used TRBV1-TRBV30 forward primers with a C-beta reverse primer for around 9 cycles each. TCRdb used MiXCR to reprocess the multiplex PCR reads, holding one entry per CDR3 protein. Here the sample spans roughly 48,000 distinct CDR3 sequences, about 68% being singletons. This clonotype came up once. One end of the junction is discordant with germline, which a read error may explain.

The TCR originated in a man aged 35-49 years with primary liver carcinoma and hepatitis B virus infection. The chain uses TRBV12-3 or TRBV12-4 and TRBJ2-6, with D unclear. The source material was liver tumor tissue from sampling region 3. The subset: tumor region T3, left-lateral pole. The CDR3 spells CASSLPSHSEANVLTF. In nucleotides, the CDR3 is TGTGCCAGCAGTTTACCTTCGCACTCTGAGGCCAACGTCCTGACTTTC.